This record covers a single T cell receptor (beta chain). The data are from a study of blood T cell repertoires in COVID-19. Across the study: Sites across the United States, Italy and Spain contributed samples from acute and convalescent COVID-19. T cells, B-cell-depleted T cells, or PBMCs provided the cDNA or gDNA that served as material.

Original data processing: Nucleated cell number was recorded as an estimate derived from reference gene primer amplification. Libraries were prepared by immunoSEQ multiplex PCR; TCRdb keeps only in-frame clonotypes and omits some of them. D and trimming were read from the DNA, whereas the V and J calls and clone size are those reported in that table. In the table there are tens of thousands of clones, 80% of which are singletons. The specimen sequenced was peripheral blood. The receptor was isolated from a woman older than 75 with active or convalescent COVID-19.

The CDR3 loop is CASSSPTGLGNIQYF. The CDR3 region has the DNA TGTGCCAGCAGTTCCCCGACAGGGCTGGGTAACATTCAGTACTTC. The chain combines TRBV6-5 with TRBJ2-4; TRBD1 aligns across 7 bases. V dropped 4 bases and J dropped 7; count of bases not matched to a gene: 10. The CDR3 totals 15 residues. The germline V gene has CDR1 MNHEY and CDR2 SVGAGI.